This T cell receptor beta chain was documented in a study of technical replicates of blood from a handful of donors. V dropped 5 bases and J dropped 5 bases, with 12 bases sitting between them. Germline CDR1 is MDHEN and CDR2 is SYDVKM. This CDR3 region has 13 residues. Sequencing used immunoSEQ multiplex PCR; TCRdb keeps in-frame clones, though not all of them. This table holds 45,000 to 55,000 clones, approximately 95% found once. This chain joins TRBV28 and TRBJ1-1; D possibly corresponds to TRBD1 (6 bases). The clonotype was recovered from a human donor in good health. The sequencing input was T cells isolated from PBMCs. The CDR3: CASSTGSGTEAFF. The CDR3, as DNA: TGTGCCAGCAGTACAGGGTCGGGTACTGAAGCTTTCTTT.